The rows below give T cell receptor beta chains drawn from one sample of a study of blood T cell repertoires in COVID-19. Clones were read by immunoSEQ multiplex PCR, and TCRdb kept only the in-frame ones, dropping some. The sample holds about 110,000 clones, over 65% seen once. The sequenced sample consisted of peripheral blood. These receptors all come from a woman aged 80 or older with acute or convalescent COVID-19. Both conserved end residues are part of each CDR3. A D gene is named only where the DNA matches it firmly. Rows may omit the clone size; those that give it use once, few, many or a size class.

DNA	CDR3	size	V	J	D
TGTGCCAGCAGCATCTCGCTCTTAGGGGAAAATGGCTACACCTTC	CASSISLLGENGYTF	.	TRBV11-2	TRBJ1-2	.
TGTGCCAGTAGTATAGGGACTCGGGGTAATCAGCCCCAGCATTTT	CASSIGTRGNQPQHF	.	TRBV19	TRBJ1-5	.
TGTGCCAGCTCACCACCATCCGGGACTCGAAAAAACACCGGGGAGCTGTTTTTT	CASSPPSGTRKNTGELFF	.	TRBV18	TRBJ2-2	.
TGTGCCAGCAGTTCGGGATCACCCCTCCACTTT	CASSSGSPLHF	.	TRBV6-2/TRBV6-3	TRBJ1-6	.
TGTGCCTGGAGTCGGACAGGGAGGGCAACTAATGAAAAACTGTTTTTT	CAWSRTGRATNEKLFF	.	TRBV30	TRBJ1-4	TRBD1
TGTGCCAGCAGCTCCTCTAGCGGGAGTGGATTGGATGAGCAGTTCTTC	CASSSSSGSGLDEQFF	once	TRBV5-4	TRBJ2-1	TRBD2
TGTGCCAGCAGTTTTTCGCTAGTCGGGATCGGGCGTGAGCAGTTCTTC	CASSFSLVGIGREQFF	few	TRBV27	TRBJ2-1	.
TGTGCCAGCAGCTTGTTCAGTGGAGAGACCCAGTACTTC	CASSLFSGETQYF	few	TRBV5-8	TRBJ2-5	.
TGTGCCAGCAGCTCCGGACAGTTAAAAGCTTTCTTT	CASSSGQLKAFF	.	TRBV6-5	TRBJ1-1	.
.	CASIPFGQGTDGYTF	.	TRBV21-1	TRBJ1-2	.
TGTGCCAGCTCACGAGAGGCAGATACGCAGTATTTT	CASSREADTQYF	once	TRBV18	TRBJ2-3	.
TGTGCCTGGAGTGCCAGCTCCTACGAGCAGTACTTC	CAWSASSYEQYF	.	TRBV30	TRBJ2-7	.
TGCAGTGCTAGTCGCGGCCCAGAGACCCAGTACTTC	CSASRGPETQYF	.	TRBV20-1	TRBJ2-5	.
TGTGCCAGCAGGACGCAGGGTGGCGGCTACACCTTC	CASRTQGGGYTF	once	TRBV12-3/TRBV12-4	TRBJ1-2	.
TGTGCCAGCAGCCCCCGGGGGTCCCTAGAGAATGAGCAGTTCTTC	CASSPRGSLENEQFF	.	TRBV7-9	TRBJ2-1	.
TGTGCCAGCAAGCTCAATCCTACAGCCGATTACAATGAGCAGTTCTTC	CASKLNPTADYNEQFF	.	TRBV6-4	TRBJ2-1	.
TGTGCCATCAGGGCGGGACTAACTTCGAACACCGGGGAGCTGTTTTTT	CAIRAGLTSNTGELFF	.	TRBV10-3	TRBJ2-2	TRBD2
TGTGCCAGCAGCTTAGGAGGGGGCGCTTTACAAGATACGCAGTATTTT	CASSLGGGALQDTQYF	.	TRBV7-2	TRBJ2-3	TRBD1
TGCGCCAGCAGCCAAGATGTGAGTCAGGCCTATGGCTACACCTTC	CASSQDVSQAYGYTF	.	TRBV4-1	TRBJ1-2	.
TGCGCCAGCAGCGGGGTCAGGGGACCGAACACCGGGGAGCTGTTTTTT	CASSGVRGPNTGELFF	.	TRBV5-1	TRBJ2-2	.
TGTGCCAGCAGACCCAGGGGACAGTATAATTCACCCCTCCACTTT	CASRPRGQYNSPLHF	.	TRBV27	TRBJ1-6	TRBD1
TGTGCCAGCAGCCCAGATGGCCGCTCACCCCTCCACTTT	CASSPDGRSPLHF	.	TRBV3-1/TRBV3-2	TRBJ1-6	.
TGTGCCAGCAGTTGGACTTTTAGCACAGATACGCAGTATTTT	CASSWTFSTDTQYF	few	TRBV2	TRBJ2-3	.
TGCGCCAGCAGCTTGGGACCGGGACTAGCTTACGAGCAGTACTTC	CASSLGPGLAYEQYF	.	TRBV5-1	TRBJ2-7	TRBD2
TGTGCCTGGAGCTCGACAGGAGGTCAGCCCCAGCATTTT	CAWSSTGGQPQHF	.	TRBV30	TRBJ1-5	.